This is a list of T cell receptor beta chains from one sample in a study of blood T cells in healthy people across ages. TCRdb re-derived calls from the 5' RACE reads in MiXCR, one entry per CDR3 protein. The repertoire consists of fewer than 1,200,000 distinct CDR3 sequences, with around 27% occurring once and the leading ten covering approximately 0.75%. The same sample was also studied in work on T cells of mothers and their children.

Source material: blood. The receptors originated from a girl between 2 and 10 years old in good health. Both conserved end residues are part of each CDR3. A D gene is named only where the DNA matches it firmly. Clone sizes are given selectively: once, few, many, or a class where the clone is expanded.

>TRBV7-2|TRBJ2-7|.|.
TGTGCCAGCAGCTTAGTATCGATTAGCTCGTACGAGCAGTACTTC
CASSLVSISSYEQYF
>TRBV20-1|TRBJ2-5|TRBD2|few
TGCAGTGCTAGGGAAAGGACTAGCGGGGTCCTGGTGTGGGAGACCCAGTACTTC
CSARERTSGVLVWETQYF
>TRBV20-1|TRBJ1-1|.|.
TGCAGTGCTAGCATCGGGATTGGGACTGAAGCTTTCTTT
CSASIGIGTEAFF
>TRBV28|TRBJ2-4|TRBD1|.
TGTGCCAGCAAGAGTCAGACAGGGGGCATAGACATTCAGTACTTC
CASKSQTGGIDIQYF
>TRBV7-9|TRBJ2-3|.|many
TGTGCCAGCAGCCCTCAGGATCCGGGACCGTACACAGATACGCAGTATTTT
CASSPQDPGPYTDTQYF
>TRBV7-7|TRBJ2-5|.|many
TGTGCTAGCGGCCAGGGAGGCGGAGAGACCCAGTACTTC
CASGQGGGETQYF
>TRBV3-1|TRBJ2-1|TRBD1|few
TGTGCCAACAGCTCGGGACAGAAGCACAATGAGCAGTTCTTC
CANSSGQKHNEQFF
>TRBV11-2|TRBJ2-1|TRBD2|.
TGTGCCAGCAGCTTGGGGCGGGAGGGCCGAAATGAGCAGTTCTTC
CASSLGREGRNEQFF
>TRBV4-2|TRBJ2-7|.|once
TGTGCCAGCAGGGAGAGGCAAGGTGGTTCCTACGAGCAGTACTTC
CASRERQGGSYEQYF
>TRBV23-1|TRBJ2-7|.|few
TGCGCCAGCAGTCAATCAGCCTCTTCGACCGCCTGGGAGCAGTACTTC
CASSQSASSTAWEQYF
>TRBV29-1|TRBJ1-2|.|few
TGCAGCGTTGACAACTATGGCTACACCTTC
CSVDNYGYTF
>TRBV27|TRBJ2-7|.|few
TGTGCCAGCAGTTTAGTTGGGGGCAGGAACTCCTACGAGCAGTACTTC
CASSLVGGRNSYEQYF
>TRBV20-1|TRBJ2-7|.|.
TGCAGTGCTAGAGCCAGGGAGCTCTACGAGCAGTACTTC
CSARARELYEQYF
>TRBV29-1|TRBJ2-7|.|few
TGCAGCGCCTGGGGCGGTTACGAGCAGTACTTC
CSAWGGYEQYF
>TRBV29-1|TRBJ2-5|TRBD2|few
TGCAGCGCCGGAAGCGGGGGGCAAGAGACCCAGTACTTC
CSAGSGGQETQYF
>TRBV12-3/TRBV12-4|TRBJ2-1|.|.
TGTGCCAGCAGTTTCCTGACGCTAGATAACTCCTACAATGAGCAGTTCTTC
CASSFLTLDNSYNEQFF
>TRBV19|TRBJ1-3|.|.
TGTGCCAGTAGTACAACAGGGAAGAGCTCTGGAAACACCATATATTTT
CASSTTGKSSGNTIYF
>TRBV2|TRBJ2-5|.|few
TGTGCCAGCAGTGCAGGGGCTAAAGAGACCCAGTACTTC
CASSAGAKETQYF
>TRBV7-9|TRBJ1-1|.|few
TGTGCCAGCAGCTCTTCGGACGTGTCAGCCACTGAAGCTTTCTTT
CASSSSDVSATEAFF
>TRBV4-1|TRBJ1-2|.|few
TGCGCCAGCAGCCAAGATGGGACAAACCTAGGTGGCTACACCTTC
CASSQDGTNLGGYTF
>TRBV7-9|TRBJ2-5|TRBD1|.
TGTGCCAGCAGCTTAGAGGACAGGGAGCAGTACTTC
CASSLEDREQYF
>TRBV24-1|TRBJ2-5|TRBD1|.
TGTGCCACCAGTGATTTTTCCAGGGGGCGAGGGGAGACCCAGTACTTC
CATSDFSRGRGETQYF
>TRBV15|TRBJ2-7|TRBD1|.
TGTGCCACCAGCAGAGATAGGGACAGGGGGGCCGAGCAGTACTTC
CATSRDRDRGAEQYF
>TRBV12-3/TRBV12-4|TRBJ2-3|.|few
TGTGCCAGCAGTCCCCCAGGGCCAGATACGCAGTATTTT
CASSPPGPDTQYF
>TRBV6-2/TRBV6-3|TRBJ2-1|TRBD2|.
TGTGCCAGCAGTTACTCGTCTAGCGGGTACAATGAGCAGTTCTTC
CASSYSSSGYNEQFF